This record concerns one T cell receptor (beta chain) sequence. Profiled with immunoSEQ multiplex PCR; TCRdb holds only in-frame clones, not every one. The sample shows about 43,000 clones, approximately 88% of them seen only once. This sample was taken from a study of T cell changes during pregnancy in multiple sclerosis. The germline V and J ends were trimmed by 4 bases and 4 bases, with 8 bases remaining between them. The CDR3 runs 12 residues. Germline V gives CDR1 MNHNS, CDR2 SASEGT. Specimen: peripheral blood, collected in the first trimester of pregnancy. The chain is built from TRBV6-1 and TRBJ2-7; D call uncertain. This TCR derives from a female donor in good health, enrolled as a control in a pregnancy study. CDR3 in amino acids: CASSGPGYEQYF. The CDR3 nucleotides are TGTGCCAGCAGTGGCCCCGGGTACGAGCAGTACTTC.